This passage covers 31 T cell receptor beta chains from one sample sequenced in a study of Tregs in tolerant kidney transplant recipients. Assay: immunoSEQ multiplex PCR; the TCRdb copy retains only in-frame clones and omits some. The table includes around 85,000 clones, around 93% detected once. The sample here was Tregs from blood, taken before the transplant. The receptors stem from a human donor who received a combined kidney and bone marrow transplant.

The rearrangement uses TRBV10-3 and TRBJ2-7; 8 bases line up with TRBD2. This CDR3 contains 16 residues. Germline lookup yields CDR1 ENHRY and CDR2 SYGVKD. The ends lost 6 bases at V and 3 bases at J; junction bases unmatched: 13. CDR3 nucleotide sequence: TGTGCCATCAGCCAATCCCTAGCGGGCGGGGTCTACGAGCAGTACTTC. Its translation is CAISQSLAGGVYEQYF.

The rearrangement uses TRBV7-9 and TRBJ2-2; D is unresolved. The CDR3 length is 13 residues. Germline V gene sequence: CDR1 SEHNR, CDR2 FQNEAQ (reference sequence). V lost 2 bases and J lost 5, with 6 bases in between. CDR3 amino acids: CASSLITTGELFF. As DNA, the CDR3 is TGTGCCAGCAGCTTAATTACTACCGGGGAGCTGTTTTTT. The variable domain in full, completed from reference TRBV7-9 and TRBJ2-2, reads DTGVSQNPRHKITKRGQNVTFRCDPISEHNRLYWYRQTLGQGPEFLTYFQNEAQLEKSRLLSDRFSAERPKGSFSTLEIQRTEQGDSAMYLCASSLITTGELFFGEGSRLTVL.

This clone was recorded once. As DNA, the CDR3 is TGCGCCAGCAGCTCCGGGACTAGCGCTAGCACAGATACGCAGTATTTT. This sequence encodes CASSSGTSASTDTQYF. This chain connects TRBV5-1 to TRBJ2-3, with 10 positions matching TRBD2. With 3 bases clipped from V and 0 bases from J, the junction kept 4 bases outside the gene matches. The germline V gene encodes CDR1 SGHRS and CDR2 YFSETQ. This CDR3 has 16 amino acids. Using reference TRBV5-1 and TRBJ2-3 for the parts outside the CDR3, the full variable domain is KAGVTQTPRYLIKTRGQQVTLSCSPISGHRSVSWYQQTPGQGLQFLFEYFSETQRNKGNFPGRFSGRQFSNSRSEMNVSTLELGDSALYLCASSSGTSASTDTQYFGPGTRLTVL.

The J gene is TRBJ2-5, the V gene TRBV4-2; tentatively, D is TRBD2 (6 bases). Trimming took off 1 base at V and 5 bases at J, with 17 bases between the two ends. The CDR3 totals 16 residues. The germline gives CDR1 LGHNA, CDR2 YNFKEQ. CDR3 nucleotides: TGTGCCAGCAGCCAAGGCCTTAGCGGAGGGCAGGAGACCCAGTACTTC. Its translation is CASSQGLSGGQETQYF.

The chain couples TRBV7-2 to TRBJ2-7; no reliable D call. The ends were cut back, 2 bases at V and 0 bases at J, with 8 bases in the middle. The CDR3 loop spans 14 amino acids. CDR1 is SGHTA, CDR2 FQGNSA, per germline. The CDR3 region has the DNA TGTGCCAGCAGCTTACCTGTCAGCTCCTACGAGCAGTACTTC. Translation gives CASSLPVSSYEQYF.

The chain recombines TRBV6-5 with TRBJ1-2; D gene ambiguous. The CDR3 has 13 residues. Trimming pared 4 bases from V and 8 bases from J, leaving 14 bases between. Per the germline V gene, CDR1 is MNHEY and CDR2 is SVGAGI. CDR3 sequence (DNA): TGTGCCAGCAGTTCTGGGTCACGGAGAGGCTACACCTTC. Translated: CASSSGSRRGYTF.

This clone was detected once. V usage is TRBV19 and J usage is TRBJ1-4, with 8 nucleotides matching TRBD1. Looked up from germline, CDR1 is LNHDA and CDR2 is SQIVND (reference sequence). This CDR3 region has 13 residues. V gave up 8 bases and J gave up 7 bases; unmatched junction bases: 6. CDR3 in DNA: TGTGCCAGTTGGAACAGGGGGAGTGAAAAACTGTTTTTT. It yields the protein CASWNRGSEKLFF.

This clone was observed a single time. The chain uses TRBV4-1 and TRBJ2-5; possibly TRBD2 for D (5 bases). The CDR3 extends over 15 amino acids. The germline CDR1 and CDR2 sequences are MGHRA and YSYEKL. V was shortened by 0 bases and J by 5 bases, with 13 bases between the two germline ends. The CDR3 here is CASSQDPGLSETQYF. The CDR3 region has the DNA TGCGCCAGCAGCCAAGATCCAGGACTTAGTGAGACCCAGTACTTC.

DNA for the CDR3: TGCGCCAGCAGCCCTAGGACAGTCGGGAACACCGGGGAGCTGTTTTTT. It encodes CASSPRTVGNTGELFF. V gene TRBV4-3 combines with J gene TRBJ2-2; D is perhaps TRBD1 (6 bases). CDR1 and CDR2 from the germline V gene are LGHNA and YSLEER. There are 16 residues in the CDR3. Trimming stripped 4 bases from V and 1 base from J, with 13 bases between.

V gene TRBV27 combines with J gene TRBJ2-2; D ambiguous. The germline CDR1 and CDR2 sequences are MNHEY and SMNVEV (reference sequence). V was trimmed by 3 bases and J by 7 bases, leaving 6 bases between them. The CDR3 loop spans 12 amino acids. As DNA, the CDR3 is TGTGCCAGCAGTTTCTTGGACGGGGAGCTGTTTTTT. Its translation is CASSFLDGELFF.

The chain has TRBV27 and TRBJ2-7; a possible D gene is TRBD2 (6 bases). V shed 2 bases and J shed 4 bases, with 12 bases lying between them. This CDR3 has 14 residues. Germline V lookup: CDR1 MNHEY, CDR2 SMNVEV (reference sequence). The CDR3 DNA follows: TGTGCCAGCAGTTTAACGGCGGGAAAGTACGAGCAGTACTTC. This translates into CASSLTAGKYEQYF.

The rearrangement links TRBV6-5 to TRBJ1-5; perhaps TRBD1 as D (5 bases). The V gene's germline CDR1 is MNHEY and CDR2 SVGAGI. Trimming stripped 5 bases from V and 3 bases from J, with 8 bases between. The CDR3 is 13 amino acids. The CDR3 loop is CASSRDHNQPQHF. CDR3 nucleotides: TGTGCCAGCAGTAGGGACCACAATCAGCCCCAGCATTTT.

The J gene is TRBJ1-5, the V gene TRBV28; tentative D call: TRBD1 (5 bases). Trimming removed 3 bases from V and 5 bases from J, with 11 bases in between. CDR1 is MDHEN and CDR2 is SYDVKM in the germline V gene. The CDR3 is 14 residues long. CDR3 region: CASSLGDWDQPQHF. The CDR3 bases are TGTGCCAGCAGTTTGGGGGACTGGGATCAGCCCCAGCATTTT.

In DNA, the CDR3 is TGCGCCAGCAGCCCAAGGGAGGGATTGAACACTGAAGCTTTCTTT. Translating it yields CASSPREGLNTEAFF. The V call is TRBV5-1, the J call TRBJ1-1; D remains unclear. The germline V gene has CDR1 SGHRS and CDR2 YFSETQ. This CDR3 has 15 residues. Trimming took off 4 bases at V and 0 bases at J, with 13 bases between the two ends.

The chain couples TRBV5-1 to TRBJ2-2, with 8 positions matching TRBD2. The CDR3 totals 17 residues. The germline gives CDR1 SGHRS, CDR2 YFSETQ. J lost 0 bases, V lost 0 bases, and 4 bases had no gene match. CDR3 sequence: CASSLASGSANTGELFF. Here the CDR3 DNA reads TGCGCCAGCAGCTTGGCGAGCGGGAGCGCGAACACCGGGGAGCTGTTTTTT.

The V call is TRBV6-1, the J call TRBJ2-3; D is unresolved. The CDR3 is 15 amino acids. V was trimmed by 4 bases and J by 2 bases, leaving 13 bases between them. Germline values: CDR1 MNHNS, CDR2 SASEGT. The CDR3, as DNA: TGTGCCAGCAGTGTCGTGACTCCCATCACAGATACGCAGTATTTT. The encoded protein is CASSVVTPITDTQYF.

J is TRBJ2-1 and V is TRBV7-9; 7 bases agree with TRBD1. The CDR3 consists of 17 residues. CDR1 and CDR2 (germline): SEHNR, FQNEAQ (reference sequence). Trimming removed 5 bases from V and 1 base from J; junction bases left unmatched: 11. The CDR3 loop is CASSVDRVRTSYNEQFF. In DNA, the CDR3 is TGTGCCAGCAGCGTAGACAGGGTTCGAACGTCCTACAATGAGCAGTTCTTC.

The chain recombines TRBV5-1 with TRBJ2-1, with a weak D call TRBD1 (5 bases). Trimming cost V 2 bases and J 2 bases, with 11 bases left between them. The CDR3 is 15 residues long. Germline assignment: CDR1 SGHRS and CDR2 YFSETQ. In DNA form, the CDR3 reads TGCGCCAGCAGCTTACAGGTGCTTACCTACAATGAGCAGTTCTTC. Protein product: CASSLQVLTYNEQFF. The variable domain in full, with the rest retrieved from reference TRBV5-1 and TRBJ2-1, is KAGVTQTPRYLIKTRGQQVTLSCSPISGHRSVSWYQQTPGQGLQFLFEYFSETQRNKGNFPGRFSGRQFSNSRSEMNVSTLELGDSALYLCASSLQVLTYNEQFFGPGTRLTVL.

This rearrangement joins TRBV18 to TRBJ2-2, with D hard to call. In germline, CDR1 is KGHSH, CDR2 LQKENI. With 2 bases removed from V and 5 bases from J, the gap between germline ends came to 9 bases. The CDR3 totals 14 residues. The CDR3 sequence is CASSPDQITGELFF. The CDR3 DNA reads TGTGCCAGCTCACCAGACCAGATTACCGGGGAGCTGTTTTTT.

The gene calls are TRBV28 and TRBJ1-4; D possibly corresponds to TRBD1 (6 bases). Germline V gene sequence: CDR1 MDHEN, CDR2 SYDVKM. This CDR3 region has 14 residues. V dropped 6 bases and J dropped 2 bases, with 10 bases sitting between them. DNA of the CDR3: TGTGCCAGCAGCACGGGGGCCACTAATGAAAAACTGTTTTTT. Translation gives CASSTGATNEKLFF.

The rearrangement uses TRBV28 and TRBJ1-6, with 7 bases identical to TRBD1. Trimming took 5 bases from V and 3 from J; bases not matched to a gene: 4. The germline V gene encodes CDR1 MDHEN and CDR2 SYDVKM. CDR3 length: 15 residues. The CDR3 protein is CASSGTAHYNSPLHF. The CDR3 DNA is TGTGCCAGCAGTGGGACAGCTCACTATAATTCACCCCTCCACTTT.

The chain has TRBV7-9 and TRBJ1-1; D is possibly TRBD1 (6 bases). This CDR3 has 13 residues. Deletions cut 4 bases from V and 5 bases from J, with 11 bases between. Germline V gives CDR1 SEHNR, CDR2 FQNEAQ (reference sequence). The chain's CDR3 is CASSSQGWTEAFF. Written as DNA, the CDR3 is TGTGCCAGCAGCTCACAGGGTTGGACTGAAGCTTTCTTT.

This clone showed up just once. The chain joins TRBV18 to TRBJ2-2; D call uncertain. V lost 3 bases and J lost 4, with 9 bases in between. This CDR3 has 14 residues. Germline CDR1 reads KGHSH; CDR2 reads LQKENI. The CDR3 DNA follows: TGTGCCAGCTCACCGGAAATCACCACCGGGGAGCTGTTTTTT. Translated, it gives CASSPEITTGELFF.

The V and J genes are TRBV7-2 and TRBJ2-5, with TRBD2 matching over 7 bases. This CDR3 comprises 16 residues. V shed 0 bases, J shed 5 bases, and the junction held 9 bases outside the gene matches. Germline V gene sequence: CDR1 SGHTA, CDR2 FQGNSA. The CDR3: CASSLATTGGRETQYF. CDR3 DNA sequence: TGTGCCAGCAGCTTAGCGACGACGGGAGGACGGGAGACCCAGTACTTC.

The rearrangement uses TRBV23-1 and TRBJ2-5; D gene unclear. The DNA end favors TRBJ2-7, so the J call may be wrong. TRBV23-1 is annotated as an ORF whose role is uncertain. The CDR3 runs to 8 residues. CDR3 protein: CASYEQYF. In nucleotides, the CDR3 is TGCGCCAGCTACGAGCAGTACTTC.

This chain connects TRBV6-5 to TRBJ1-1; D is possibly TRBD1 (6 bases). The CDR3 runs 16 residues. V gave up 0 bases and J gave up 0 bases, with 11 bases separating them. Per germline, CDR1 MNHEY and CDR2 SVGAGI. In DNA form, the CDR3 reads TGTGCCAGCAGTTACTCAACAGGGAGCATGAACACTGAAGCTTTCTTT. Translating it yields CASSYSTGSMNTEAFF.

In its sample, this clone was seen a few times. Different DNA sequences within this sample yield the same CDR3. The chain recombines TRBV6-5 with TRBJ2-7; tentative D call: TRBD2 (7 bases). The CDR3 totals 15 residues. From germline, CDR1 is MNHEY and CDR2 SVGAGI. Trimming stripped 3 bases from V and 4 bases from J, with 16 bases between. CDR3 sequence reads: CASSYSGGLGYEQYF. The DNA for the CDR3 is TGTGCCAGCAGTTATTCCGGGGGGCTAGGGTACGAGCAGTACTTC.

CDR3 sequence: CASSEQGTEAFF. The CDR3 nucleotides are TGTGCCAGCAGCGAACAGGGAACTGAAGCTTTCTTT. V is TRBV7-8 and J is TRBJ1-1, with D possibly TRBD1 on 6 matching bases. V shed 5 bases and J shed 5 bases, with 9 bases lying between them. Germline V gene sequence: CDR1 SGHVS, CDR2 FQNEAQ. The CDR3 contains 12 residues. The full variable domain, in which reference TRBV7-8 and TRBJ1-1 provide the parts outside the CDR3, is GAGVSQSPRYKVAKRGQDVALRCDPISGHVSLFWYQQALGQGPEFLTYFQNEAQLDKSGLPSDRFFAERPEGSVSTLKIQRTQQEDSAVYLCASSEQGTEAFFGQGTRLTVV.

The J gene is TRBJ2-7, the V gene TRBV19; perhaps D is TRBD1 or TRBD2 (5 bases each). The CDR3 spans 16 residues. CDR1 is LNHDA and CDR2 is SQIVND in the germline V gene (reference sequence). V lost 4 bases, J lost 2 bases, and 18 bases lay in between. CDR3 sequence: CASSTAGTALPYEQYF. DNA for the CDR3: TGTGCCAGTAGTACGGCCGGGACGGCCCTGCCCTACGAGCAGTACTTC.

The V call is TRBV30, the J call TRBJ1-5; D gene unclear. The CDR3 loop spans 14 amino acids. CDR1 and CDR2 from the germline V gene are GTSNPN and SVGIG (reference sequence). Trimming shortened V by 2 bases and J by 3 bases, and 11 bases separated the two germline ends. CDR3 sequence (DNA): TGTGCCTGGAGTCAAGGGTCTATCAATCAGCCCCAGCATTTT. Translated: CAWSQGSINQPQHF.

The J gene is TRBJ2-1, the V gene TRBV5-5; D gene ambiguous. CDR1 is SGHKS and CDR2 is YYEKEE in the germline V gene (reference sequence). V dropped 4 bases and J dropped 6 bases, with 14 bases sitting between them. The CDR3 is made up of 14 amino acids. CDR3 protein: CASSLTTSVNEQFF. The CDR3 DNA sequence: TGTGCCAGCAGCCTAACGACGTCAGTCAATGAGCAGTTCTTC. Full variable domain (remainder filled in from reference TRBV5-5 and TRBJ2-1): DAGVTQSPTHLIKTRGQQVTLRCSPISGHKSVSWYQQVLGQGPQFIFQYYEKEERGRGNFPDRFSARQFPNYSSELNVNALLLGDSALYLCASSLTTSVNEQFFGPGTRLTVL.